These T cell receptor beta chains were read from a single sample in a study of human T cells and chemical hapten exposure. TCRdb analysed the RACE reads with MiXCR anew, one entry per CDR3 protein. Seen here are roughly 200,000 distinct CDR3 sequences, 20% to 25% observed once, and the top ten hold under 7%. The source was whole blood, collected in connection with sensitization to the hapten diphenylcyclopropenone (DPC). These receptors all come from a woman between 50 and 59 years old with alopecia areata. Some clones in this sample may be carry-over from other donors' samples. Each CDR3 is given with its conserved first and last residue. The order of the fields is CDR3 length, J gene, V gene, clone size, D gene, CDR3 DNA, CDR3 protein. A D gene is named only where the DNA matches it firmly. Clone size, where shown, is once, few, many, or a class for clones that have expanded.

>13|TRBJ2-5|TRBV6-5|few|.
TGTGCCAGCAGCCCCGACGTCGTGAGGACCCAGTACTTC
CASSPDVVRTQYF
>16|TRBJ1-5|TRBV12-3/TRBV12-4|.|TRBD1
TGTGCCAGCAGTGACAAAAGGACAGGGACCAATCAGCCCCAGCATTTT
CASSDKRTGTNQPQHF
>13|TRBJ2-3|TRBV30|many|.
TGTGCCTGGAGTGTACGGAGCACAGATACGCAGTATTTT
CAWSVRSTDTQYF
>15|TRBJ2-1|TRBV3-1|.|TRBD2
TGTGCCAGCAGGCAGGGACTAGCGGGCTACAATGAGCAGTTCTTC
CASRQGLAGYNEQFF
>16|TRBJ2-3|TRBV20-1|many|TRBD2
TGCAGTGCTAGAGACGTGGGTAGCGGGAGGACAGATACGCAGTATTTT
CSARDVGSGRTDTQYF
>16|TRBJ2-1|TRBV11-2|.|TRBD2
TGTGCCAGCAGCTTCGGACTAGCGGGACCTTACAATGAGCAGTTCTTC
CASSFGLAGPYNEQFF
>14|TRBJ2-1|TRBV7-2|.|.
TGTGCCAGCAGCCGGGTCACCCGGGCCGATGAGCAGTTCTTC
CASSRVTRADEQFF
>14|TRBJ1-3|TRBV20-1|few|.
TGCAGTGCTTTAGATAGGATCTCTGGAAACACCATATATTTT
CSALDRISGNTIYF
>13|TRBJ1-1|TRBV6-6|many|.
TGTGCCAGCGCGTTTCAGGGAGGGACTGAAGCTTTCTTT
CASAFQGGTEAFF
>13|TRBJ1-6|TRBV11-2|.|.
TGTGCCAGCAGGGCAGGGGTAAATTCACCCCTCCACTTT
CASRAGVNSPLHF
>15|TRBJ1-1|TRBV2|few|.
TGTGCCAGCAGCCCCAGAGCAGACCTTTACGCTGAAGCTTTCTTT
CASSPRADLYAEAFF
>15|TRBJ2-3|TRBV27|.|TRBD2
TGTGCCAGCAGTTTGCGGGAGCCCTCCCTAGATACGCAGTATTTT
CASSLREPSLDTQYF
>14|TRBJ1-1|TRBV5-1|few|.
TGCGCCAGTGCCTTTGGGGGCAAGGACACTGAAGCTTTCTTT
CASAFGGKDTEAFF
>11|TRBJ1-3|TRBV3-1|many|.
TGTGCCAGCAGCGACGGAAACACCATATATTTT
CASSDGNTIYF
>13|TRBJ2-3|TRBV20-1|few|.
TGCAGTGCGGATACGGGAGTAACAGATACGCAGTATTTT
CSADTGVTDTQYF
>13|TRBJ2-5|TRBV3-1|few|TRBD1
TGTGCCAGCAGCGGAGGACAGGGAACGACCCAGTACTTC
CASSGGQGTTQYF
>13|TRBJ1-5|TRBV29-1|.|TRBD1
TGCAGCGTCGGGACAGGGGGCGGTCAGCCCCAGCATTTT
CSVGTGGGQPQHF
>16|TRBJ1-3|TRBV20-1|.|.
TGCAGTGCTAGACCGGGCCCAACCTTCTCTGGAAACACCATATATTTT
CSARPGPTFSGNTIYF
>14|TRBJ2-5|TRBV3-1|.|.
TGTGCCAGCAGCCCCGGACCAGGAGGGGAGACCCAGTACTTC
CASSPGPGGETQYF
>12|TRBJ1-1|TRBV7-9|many|.
TGTGCCAGCAGCTTAGAGAACACTGAAGCTTTCTTT
CASSLENTEAFF
>15|TRBJ2-3|TRBV27|.|.
TGTGCCAGCAGTTTATTCCTTGGGAACACAGATACGCAGTATTTT
CASSLFLGNTDTQYF
>13|TRBJ1-5|TRBV5-1|.|.
TGCGCCAGCAGCTTTGGGGAAAATCAGCCCCAGCATTTT
CASSFGENQPQHF
>12|TRBJ2-7|TRBV12-3/TRBV12-4|few|TRBD1
TGTGCCAGCAGCCGACAGGGCCGCGAGCAGTACTTC
CASSRQGREQYF
>13|TRBJ2-3|TRBV24-1|few|.
TGTGCCACCAGTGATTTCTCGGCAGATACGCAGTATTTT
CATSDFSADTQYF
>14|TRBJ2-2|TRBV20-1|.|TRBD1
TGCAGTGTTCTTACAGGGGGGAACACCGGGGAGCTGTTTTTT
CSVLTGGNTGELFF
>17|TRBJ2-1|TRBV7-9|many|TRBD2
TGTGCCAGCAGCTTAGCGGCAAGCGGGAGGGTCGGGAATGAGCAGTTCTTC
CASSLAASGRVGNEQFF
>13|TRBJ2-5|TRBV7-3|once|.
TGTGCCAGCAGCCGGGCTCATCAAGAGACCCAGTACTTC
CASSRAHQETQYF